Detailed here is one TCR beta chain. The data stem from a study of T cell repertoires in cytomegalovirus infection. Unmatched junction bases numbered 7, after V lost 3 bases and J lost 4 bases. CDR1 and CDR2 from the germline V gene are MDHEN and SYDVKM. CDR3 length: 15 residues. TCRdb redid the calling of the reads with MiXCR, one entry per CDR3 protein. The sample comprises around 450,000 distinct CDR3 sequences, approximately 33% of which are singletons, and around 13% rests with the top ten. Input material: PBMCs. This chain connects TRBV28 to TRBJ1-2; 8 bases are a match to TRBD1. The clonotype was recovered from a human donor in good health (CMV status not recorded). Some clones in this sample may be carry-over from other donors' samples. The CDR3 is CASSFPTGAPYGYTF. DNA for the CDR3: TGTGCCAGCAGTTTCCCGACAGGGGCCCCCTATGGCTACACCTTC.